The text below deals with one T cell receptor (beta chain). The germline gives CDR1 LNHNV, CDR2 YYDKDF (reference sequence). Trimming pared 3 bases from V and 9 bases from J, leaving 15 bases between. This CDR3 spans 14 amino acids. The repertoire was sequenced with immunoSEQ multiplex PCR; TCRdb's copy has only in-frame clones and lacks some. In the table there are some 180,000 clones, about 85% of which are singletons. The source of the sample is a study of blood T cell repertoires in COVID-19. Background on the study: PBMCs, B-cell-depleted T cells, or T cells provided the cDNA or gDNA that made up the material.

The origin of this receptor is a man aged 35-49 years who had recovered from COVID-19. The chain combines TRBV15 with TRBJ1-5; D call uncertain. Sequencing input: PBMCs or T cells enriched from blood (not recorded which). For the CDR3, the DNA is TGTGCCACCAGCAGGCCCGGTGGGGAGTGGCCCCAGCATTTT. This codes for CATSRPGGEWPQHF.